Reported below is one TCR beta chain. In the study's own analysis: Amplification of reference gene primers provided the estimated nucleated cell counts. Only in-frame clones appear in the TCRdb table, and some are missing; sequencing was by immunoSEQ multiplex PCR. That table supplies the V and J calls and clone size; D and trimming were determined from the DNA. This table has 140,000 to 150,000 clones, 75% to 90% appearing once. The V gene end was trimmed by 2 bases and the J gene end by 3 bases; junction bases not matched to a gene: 7. CDR1 MGHDK and CDR2 SYGVNS come from the germline V gene. This CDR3 is built from 16 residues. The data stem from a study of blood T cell repertoires in COVID-19. Background on the study: The United States, Italy and Spain provided the acute and convalescent COVID-19 samples. In each case, the material was cDNA or gDNA derived from T cells, B-cell-depleted T cells, or PBMCs.

This clonotype was obtained from a man aged 60-69 years with active or convalescent COVID-19. Sequencing was carried out using peripheral blood. This sequence joins TRBV25-1 and TRBJ1-2; 9 nucleotides match TRBD1. CDR3: CASSEGVQGAYYGYTF. The DNA for the CDR3 is TGTGCCAGCAGTGAAGGCGTACAGGGGGCATACTATGGCTACACCTTC.